Included here is one T cell receptor beta chain sequence, with context. The genes and germline here are from mouse. This entry comes from a study of tissue T cells after allogeneic stem cell transplantation. Data came from immunoSEQ multiplex PCR; TCRdb stores just in-frame clones and leaves some out. The sample includes about 48,000 clones, nearly 75% of them seen just once. The sequenced sample was sorted cells pooled from one or two spleens. This clonotype was obtained from a pool of C57BL/6 mice in good health.

The sequenced CDR3 bases are TGTGCAAGCAGCTTAGTAAGGGACAGTACCAACGAAAGATTATTT. Amino acids: CASSLVRDSTNERLF. The full CDR3 sequence reads CASSLVRDSTNERLFF. The genes are TRBV16 and TRBJ1-4; 7 bases align to TRBD1. The sequence runs out 1 residue before the end of the CDR3; the remainder is reconstructed from the germline J gene. Trimming cost V 1 base and J 3 bases; bases outside gene matches: 5. CDR1 SGHSA and CDR2 FRNQAP come from the germline V gene. This CDR3 contains 16 residues.